The 21 T cell receptor beta chains reported below all come from one sample, sequenced in a study of blood T cell repertoires in COVID-19. Here immunoSEQ multiplex PCR was the method, and the copy in TCRdb shows in-frame clones only, minus some. The sample has around 130,000 clones, about 88% seen once. Source material: peripheral blood. These receptors originate from a woman older than 75 with acute or convalescent COVID-19.

The V and J genes are TRBV5-7 and TRBJ1-1; 8 positions agree with TRBD1. TRBV5-7 is an ORF, with its function uncertain. This CDR3 contains 16 residues. V trimming: 1 base; J trimming: 1 base; junction bases outside the gene matches: 6. The CDR3 loop reads CASSLRGDRKNTEAFF. CDR3 in DNA: TGTGCCAGCAGCTTGCGGGGGGACAGGAAGAACACTGAAGCTTTCTTT.

The chain recombines TRBV15 with TRBJ2-7, with 11 bases identical to TRBD2. There are 18 residues in the CDR3. V lost 3 bases to trimming and J lost 0 bases; unmatched junction nucleotides: 10. Germline-derived CDR1 and CDR2 are LNHNV and YYDKDF (reference sequence). CDR3 in DNA: TGTGCCACCAGCAGGTCCCTAGCGGGAGGAACCCTCTCCTACGAGCAGTACTTC. Residues: CATSRSLAGGTLSYEQYF.

The rearrangement links TRBV19 to TRBJ1-1, with TRBD1 identical over 8 bases. This CDR3 contains 14 residues. Losses at the gene ends were 5 bases for V and 4 bases for J; bases not matched to a gene: 6. The germline CDR1 and CDR2 sequences are LNHDA and SQIVND (reference sequence). CDR3 bases: TGTGCCAGTAGTTTCACAGGGGGGGGCACTGAAGCTTTCTTT. It translates to CASSFTGGGTEAFF.

V gene TRBV6-5 combines with J gene TRBJ1-2; D possibly corresponds to TRBD1 (6 bases). The CDR3 spans 13 residues. V was clipped by 6 bases and J by 3 bases, with 11 bases between them. Per the germline V gene, CDR1 is MNHEY and CDR2 is SVGAGI. The CDR3 loop reads CASSLRTDYGYTF. The DNA for the CDR3 is TGTGCCAGCAGCCTACGGACAGACTATGGCTACACCTTC.

The V gene is TRBV19, the J gene TRBJ1-1, with D possibly TRBD1 on 6 matching bases. Deletions cut 5 bases from V and 6 bases from J, with 19 bases between. The CDR3 extends over 15 amino acids. Germline assignment: CDR1 LNHDA and CDR2 SQIVND (reference sequence). In DNA, the CDR3 is TGTGCCAGTAGTTCCCGTAGGGGGTCATACGCTGAAGCTTTCTTT. It is translated as CASSSRRGSYAEAFF.

V gene TRBV3-1 (or the pseudogene TRBV3-2) combines with J gene TRBJ1-2; 7 nucleotides align to TRBD1. This CDR3 contains 15 residues. V gave up 4 bases and J gave up 4 bases; unmatched junction bases: 9. Germline-derived CDR1 and CDR2 are LGHDT and YNNKEL (reference sequence). The CDR3 sequence is CASSREGALGYGYTF. The CDR3 nucleotides are TGTGCCAGCAGCCGCGAGGGGGCATTAGGCTATGGCTACACCTTC.

The chain employs TRBV18 and TRBJ2-2, with 7 bases matching TRBD1. The CDR3 is 16 amino acids. After removal of 2 bases from V and 4 bases from J, the junction contained 7 bases not matched to a gene. CDR1 and CDR2 (germline): KGHSH, LQKENI. Written as DNA, the CDR3 is TGTGCCAGCTCACCATTTGTGACAGGGACCACCGGGGAGCTGTTTTTT. Residues: CASSPFVTGTTGELFF.

In this sample, this clone turned up once. The V call is TRBV19, the J call TRBJ1-2; tentatively, D is TRBD1 (5 bases). The V end was cut by 4 bases, the J end by 2 bases, with 14 bases between. The CDR3 runs to 15 residues. Looked up from germline, CDR1 is LNHDA and CDR2 is SQIVND (reference sequence). This chain's CDR3 is CASSTPFDRNYGYTF. The CDR3 DNA is TGTGCCAGTAGTACCCCCTTTGACAGAAACTATGGCTACACCTTC.

V usage is TRBV18 and J usage is TRBJ1-6; tentatively, D is TRBD1 (5 bases). The CDR3 has 13 amino acids. Germline loops: CDR1 KGHSH, CDR2 LQKENI. V gave up 3 bases and J gave up 6 bases, with 6 bases separating them. CDR3 loop: CASSPDSNSPLHF. Here the CDR3 DNA reads TGTGCCAGCTCACCCGACAGTAATTCACCCCTCCACTTT.

The chain has TRBV5-4 and TRBJ2-3, with 8 bases identical to TRBD2. The CDR3 is 15 amino acids. Trimming cost V 2 bases and J 2 bases; bases outside gene matches: 4. Per the germline V gene, CDR1 is SGHNT and CDR2 is YYREEE (reference sequence). CDR3 bases: TGTGCCAGCAGCTTTAGCGGGATCCCCACAGATACGCAGTATTTT. Residues: CASSFSGIPTDTQYF.

CDR3 DNA: TGTGCCAGCTCACCGGGACTTATGAACACTGAAGCTTTCTTT. This sequence encodes CASSPGLMNTEAFF. The chain uses TRBV18 and TRBJ1-1; D is possibly TRBD1 (5 bases). This CDR3 is built from 14 residues. V lost 3 bases, J lost 0 bases, and 8 bases lay in between. CDR1 is KGHSH, CDR2 LQKENI, per germline.

J is TRBJ1-5 and V is TRBV19; perhaps TRBD1 as D (5 bases). The germline CDR1 and CDR2 sequences are LNHDA and SQIVND (reference sequence). Trimming took off 10 bases at V and 3 bases at J, with 13 bases between the two ends. The CDR3 totals 13 residues. CDR3 in amino acids: CATSREHNQPQHF. CDR3 nucleotide sequence: TGTGCCACCAGCAGGGAACACAATCAGCCCCAGCATTTT.

This clone was detected only a few times. The V gene is TRBV6-2 or TRBV6-3, the J gene TRBJ1-5, with 8 bases fitting TRBD1. CDR3 length: 15 residues. The J segment lost 4 bases and the V segment lost 6 bases, leaving 8 bases of the junction unmatched. Germline V gene lookup returns CDR1 MNHEY and CDR2 SVGEGT. CDR3: CASSPQGGSNQPQHF. CDR3 nucleotides: TGTGCCAGCAGCCCACAGGGGGGTTCGAATCAGCCCCAGCATTTT.

The CDR3 sequence: CASSPTISGANVLTF. CDR3 coding DNA: TGTGCCAGCAGCCCTACTATCTCTGGGGCCAACGTCCTGACTTTC. The V and J genes are TRBV7-7 and TRBJ2-6; D gene unclear. Germline CDR1 is SSHAT and CDR2 is FNYEAQ (reference sequence). The CDR3 loop spans 15 amino acids. The V gene lost 5 bases and the J gene lost 0 bases, with 8 bases spanning the gap.

This clone showed up just once. The chain employs TRBV5-1 and TRBJ2-5; the D gene is possibly TRBD2 (6 bases). Germline V gene lookup returns CDR1 SGHRS and CDR2 YFSETQ. The CDR3 contains 15 residues. The V gene lost 0 bases and the J gene lost 3 bases, with 12 bases spanning the gap. The CDR3: CASSLVYRGEETQYF. The CDR3 DNA follows: TGCGCCAGCAGCTTGGTTTATCGCGGGGAAGAGACCCAGTACTTC.

This clone has more than one count but fewer than ten. The V call is TRBV6-6, the J call TRBJ2-1; 13 bases fit TRBD2. Germline values: CDR1 MNHNY, CDR2 SVGAGI (reference sequence). The V and J ends lost 6 bases and 7 bases, in that order; junction bases with no gene match: 6. The CDR3 extends over 15 amino acids. The CDR3 DNA is TGTGCCAGCAGCCAGACTAGCGGGGGGATGAATGAGCAGTTCTTC. The encoded protein is CASSQTSGGMNEQFF.

This clone was detected only once. The rearrangement uses TRBV9 and TRBJ2-3; 9 bases are a match to TRBD2. The CDR3 loop spans 17 amino acids. J was trimmed by 2 bases and V by 0 bases; bases with no gene match: 7. Germline V gene sequence: CDR1 SGDLS, CDR2 YYNGEE. CDR3 bases: TGTGCCAGCAGCGTAGGACCGAGCGGGAGGTCCACAGATACGCAGTATTTT. This encodes CASSVGPSGRSTDTQYF.

V usage is TRBV11-2 and J usage is TRBJ2-7; TRBD1 matches 9 bases. Germline V gene sequence: CDR1 SGHAT, CDR2 FQNNGV. With V trimmed by 2 bases and J by 0 bases, 5 bases remained unmatched. This CDR3 comprises 16 residues. CDR3 sequence reads: CASSLTGQGSSYEQYF. The CDR3 DNA reads TGTGCCAGCAGCTTAACAGGACAGGGGAGCTCCTACGAGCAGTACTTC.

The sample holds a few counts of this clone. The V gene is TRBV11-1, the J gene TRBJ1-3, with D tentatively TRBD1 (5 bases). The CDR3 totals 15 residues. Trimming shortened V by 0 bases and J by 4 bases, and 10 bases separated the two germline ends. CDR1 and CDR2 from the germline V gene are SGHAT and FQDESV (reference sequence). The CDR3 region is CASSLAGHMGNTIYF. The CDR3 DNA follows: TGTGCCAGCAGCTTAGCGGGGCATATGGGAAACACCATATATTTT.

V is TRBV15 and J is TRBJ1-6; D possibly corresponds to TRBD1 (6 bases). Germline values: CDR1 LNHNV, CDR2 YYDKDF (reference sequence). V shed 0 bases and J shed 0 bases, with 15 bases lying between them. The CDR3 is made up of 19 amino acids. The chain's CDR3 is CATSRDHGGTSSYNSPLHF. The CDR3 nucleotides read TGTGCCACCAGCAGAGATCATGGGGGCACTAGCTCCTATAATTCACCCCTCCACTTT.

The chain combines TRBV19 with TRBJ1-2; TRBD1 is a possible D gene (5 bases). The CDR3 is 14 amino acids. Trimming left V 5 bases short and J 0 bases short, with 10 bases between. Germline values: CDR1 LNHDA, CDR2 SQIVND (reference sequence). Here the CDR3 DNA reads TGTGCCAGTAGTGCCCAGGGCCCTAACTATGGCTACACCTTC. Amino acids: CASSAQGPNYGYTF.